In this sample, the clone carrying this T cell receptor (beta chain) turned up many times. Its specificity is unknown. The data derive from a study of human T cells and chemical hapten exposure. Study at large: Patch tests delivered 0.01% DPC to the upper back and were evaluated at 6 days. TCR yield per sample varied, mainly due to pooled library volumes.

The time point was: patch test 2, 6 weeks after DPC sensitization. Treatment noted: therapeutic diphenylcyclopropenone sensitization with weekly scalp DPC. Trimming shortened V by 5 bases and J by 0 bases, and 14 bases separated the two germline ends. The CDR3 sequence is 16 residues long. Germline CDR1 reads SGHTA; CDR2 reads FQGNSA. Whole-study results and caveats: Every donor had alopecia, and their immune response may therefore differ from healthy people's.

In the authors' workflow: Samples held a median of roughly 100,000 TCRs, range about 23,224–700,000. TCRdb reprocessed the RACE reads with MiXCR, giving one entry per CDR3 protein. The authors' filters were not applied to this entry. The data show 35,000 to 45,000 distinct CDR3 sequences, approximately 9% seen once. The sample consisted of whole blood, taken in connection with sensitization to the hapten diphenylcyclopropenone (DPC). The rearrangement joins TRBV7-2 to TRBJ1-3, with D possibly matching TRBD1 (5 bases). The source of this sequence is a woman aged 40 to 50 with alopecia areata. Some clones in this sample may be carry-over from other donors' samples. DNA of the CDR3: TGTGCCAGCAGCGACATGGGACCGAGCTCTGGAAACACCATATATTTT. Translating it yields CASSDMGPSSGNTIYF.